The 10 T cell receptor beta chains given below trace back to one sample, sequenced in a study of Ad26.COV2.S vaccination and SARS-CoV-2 variants. The method was immunoSEQ multiplex PCR; TCRdb's version includes in-frame clones alone and lacks a portion of them. Here the sample spans more than 300,000 clones, approximately 90% being singletons. Specified treatment: roughly 20 received Ad26.COV2.S at low or high dose, single or two shots; 5 received placebo; per-sample allocation not given. Samples analyzed were those drawn on day 63 after the first vaccine or placebo injection. The material sequenced was peripheral blood, taken in a trial of Ad26.COV2.S vaccine versus placebo. These receptors all stem from a person aged 18 to 65 who received the Ad26.COV2.S COVID-19 vaccine or a placebo.

This clone has a single count. The chain carries TRBV6-4 and TRBJ1-2; D gene ambiguous. There are 16 residues in the CDR3. The germline V and J ends were trimmed by 6 bases and 6 bases, with 23 bases remaining between them. CDR1 is MRHNA and CDR2 is SNTAGT in the germline V gene. CDR3 coding DNA: TGTGCCAGCAGCCGCAGCGGCGGCAGCGGACTTGATGGCTACACCTTC. It specifies CASSRSGGSGLDGYTF.

Here the CDR3 DNA reads TGTGCCGCGTCGAGGGAGACTAGCGGACCCTACGAGCAGTACTTC. Translation gives CAASRETSGPYEQYF. The genes are TRBV4-2 and TRBJ2-7; TRBD2 aligns across 9 bases. The CDR3 sequence is 15 residues long. With 11 bases clipped from V and 2 bases from J, the junction kept 13 bases outside the gene matches. Per the germline V gene, CDR1 is LGHNA and CDR2 is YNFKEQ.

This clone appeared a single time. This chain uses TRBV19 with TRBJ2-6; D is ambiguous. CDR1 is LNHDA, CDR2 SQIVND, per germline (reference sequence). Trimming stripped 4 bases from V and 2 bases from J, with 18 bases between. CDR3 length: 18 residues. The CDR3 region is CASSNLIKGTTGANVLTF. CDR3 bases: TGTGCCAGTAGTAACCTTATAAAGGGTACTACTGGGGCCAACGTCCTGACTTTC.

V and J are TRBV14 and TRBJ1-6; D is unclear. V lost 0 bases and J lost 13, with 13 bases in between. Germline values: CDR1 SGHDN, CDR2 FVKESK. The CDR3 is made up of 14 amino acids. The CDR3 here is CASSQDYGISPLHF. CDR3 coding DNA: TGTGCCAGCAGCCAAGATTACGGGATAAGCCCCCTCCACTTT.

J is TRBJ1-6 and V is TRBV30; 8 bases agree with TRBD1. V dropped 5 bases and J dropped 8; count of bases not matched to a gene: 5. The CDR3 covers 13 residues. Looked up from germline, CDR1 is GTSNPN and CDR2 is SVGIG (reference sequence). The CDR3 reads CAWLPGGYSPLHF. The CDR3 DNA reads TGTGCCTGGCTGCCAGGGGGCTATTCACCCCTCCACTTT.

V and J are TRBV11-2 and TRBJ2-1, with 14 bases identical to TRBD2. V dropped 5 bases and J dropped 8; count of bases not matched to a gene: 8. The V gene's germline CDR1 is SGHAT and CDR2 FQNNGV. This CDR3 has 16 amino acids. In nucleotides, the CDR3 is TGTGCCAGCAGCGACCGACTAGCGGGGGGGCCGGATGAGCAGTTCTTC. Protein sequence: CASSDRLAGGPDEQFF.

The chain employs TRBV7-3 and TRBJ1-1; tentative D call: TRBD1 (5 bases). This CDR3 is 13 amino acids long. Germline assignment: CDR1 SGHTA and CDR2 FQGTGA. V lost 7 bases and J lost 2, with 11 bases in between. Here the CDR3 DNA reads TGTGCCAGCAAGCCGGGACCCAACACTGAAGCTTTCTTT. Translating gives CASKPGPNTEAFF.

The chain has TRBV9 and TRBJ2-7; 15 positions match TRBD2. This CDR3 spans 17 amino acids. Trimming at V came to 5 bases and at J to 6 bases, leaving 12 bases not matched to a gene. From germline, CDR1 is SGDLS and CDR2 YYNGEE. The DNA for the CDR3 is TGTGCCAGCAGTCCTTTAGGCCGGGGACTAGCGGGAGGCGAGCAGTACTTC. As protein: CASSPLGRGLAGGEQYF.

This sequence joins TRBV6-5 and TRBJ2-3, with 9 bases lining up with TRBD2. V lost 6 bases and J lost 2; bases outside the gene matches: 3. This CDR3 has 14 residues. Germline lookup yields CDR1 MNHEY and CDR2 SVGAGI. The CDR3: CASSRGGATDTQYF. The CDR3 DNA sequence: TGTGCCAGCAGCCGCGGGGGGGCCACAGATACGCAGTATTTT.

In regard to this clone: One end of the junction fails to match germline, which may point to a read error. The V and J genes are TRBV30 and TRBJ2-3; 11 positions match TRBD2. The CDR3 is 15 amino acids. CDR1 and CDR2 (germline): GTSNPN, SVGIG (reference sequence). CDR3 DNA sequence: TGTGCCCGGAGTACGACTAGCGGGGGCACAGATACGCAGTATTTT. Translation: CARSTTSGGTDTQYF. The entire variable domain, with the rest obtained from reference TRBV30 and TRBJ2-3, is as follows: SQTIHQWPATLVQPVGSPLSLECTVEGTSNPNLYWYRQAAGRGLQLLFYSVGIGQISSEVPQNLSASRPQDRQFILSSKKLLLSDSGFYLCARSTTSGGTDTQYFGPGTRLTVL.